This is a list of T cell receptor beta chains from one sample in a study of T cell responses to AZD1222 COVID-19 vaccine. Generated by immunoSEQ multiplex PCR, the TCRdb table keeps only in-frame clones and is missing some. The top ten clones hold under 8.5% of a sample with around 64,000 clones, 83% of them seen once. The specimen comprised peripheral blood, sampled 28 days after the second AZD1222 dose. The receptor set was obtained from an adult who received the AZD1222 COVID-19 vaccine. Both conserved end residues are part of each CDR3. D genes are given only for firm matches. Some rows have no size entry. The others give once, few or many, or a class for an expanded clone.

>TRBV19|NA|NA|TRBJ1-4
TGTGCCACCTCACAGGGTTACGAAAAACTGTTTTTT
CATSQGYEKLFF
>TRBV6-4|NA|NA|TRBJ1-2
TGTGCCAACCTACGGGCCTCACCTCGGGACTATGGCTACACCTTC
CANLRASPRDYGYTF
>TRBV19|NA|NA|TRBJ2-5
TGTGCCAGTAGTATCGGGGCGGGGAGGGGGAAAAAGACCCAGTACTTC
CASSIGAGRGKKTQYF
>TRBV5-1|NA|NA|TRBJ2-1
TGCGCCAGCAGCTTGCAGAAATCCTACAATGAGCAGTTCTTC
CASSLQKSYNEQFF
>TRBV6-2/TRBV6-3|NA|NA|TRBJ1-5
TGTGCCAGCAGCGAAGACTATCAGCCCCAGCATTTT
CASSEDYQPQHF
>TRBV5-6|NA|TRBD2|TRBJ2-7
TGTGCCAGCAGCCCGGGACTACCCTACGAGCAGTACTTC
CASSPGLPYEQYF
>TRBV6-5|NA|TRBD1|TRBJ2-1
TGTGCCAGCAGTTACCCCGACAGGGTGTTCTACAATGAGCAGTTCTTC
CASSYPDRVFYNEQFF
>TRBV7-9|NA|TRBD1|TRBJ1-2
TGTGCCAGCAGCTTTAAGGGGGCGGAAGGCTACACCTTC
CASSFKGAEGYTF
>TRBV2|NA|NA|TRBJ2-7
TGTGCCAGCAGTGTGTACTCCTACGAGCAGTACTTC
CASSVYSYEQYF
>TRBV3-1/TRBV3-2|NA|TRBD2|TRBJ2-5
TGTGCCAGCAGACTAGCGGGGAAAGAGACCCAGTACTTC
CASRLAGKETQYF
>TRBV19|NA|NA|TRBJ1-1
TGTGCCAGTAGTCTTCGGTTTCTTCCGGGGGTGAACACTGAAGCTTTCTTT
CASSLRFLPGVNTEAFF
>TRBV4-3|NA|NA|TRBJ2-2
TGCGCCAGCAGCTTGGGATTAAACACCGGGGAGCTGTTTTTT
CASSLGLNTGELFF
>TRBV30|NA|NA|TRBJ2-7
TGTGCCTGGAGAGCAGGAGGGGACCTGCTTGGGCAGTACTTC
CAWRAGGDLLGQYF
>TRBV6-4|NA|NA|TRBJ1-2
TGTGCCAGCAGTTCCCGGGGAGGGGCTAACTATGGCTACACCTTC
CASSSRGGANYGYTF
>TRBV3-1/TRBV3-2|NA|NA|TRBJ1-3
TGTGCCAGCAGCCAAGATTGGGGAAACACCATATATTTT
CASSQDWGNTIYF
>TRBV6-6|NA|TRBD1|TRBJ2-1
TGTGCCAGCAGTTACCCCGCAGGGGGCCCCTCGGATGAGCAGTTCTTC
CASSYPAGGPSDEQFF
>TRBV5-1|NA|NA|TRBJ2-3
TGCGCCAGCAGCACCGTATCTCGTATATCTTTCACAGATACGCAGTATTTT
CASSTVSRISFTDTQYF
>TRBV9|NA|TRBD1|TRBJ1-2
TGTGCCAGCAGCGCGACAGGGGTTGGCTACACCTTC
CASSATGVGYTF
>TRBV3-1/TRBV3-2|NA|TRBD1|TRBJ1-4
TGTGCCAGCAGCCCCACCCCGGGACAGGGGAATGAAAAACTGTTTTTT
CASSPTPGQGNEKLFF
>TRBV6-2/TRBV6-3|NA|NA|TRBJ1-3
TGTGCCAGCAGTTACTCCCGACTCATCTCTGGAAACACCATATATTTT
CASSYSRLISGNTIYF
>TRBV19|NA|NA|TRBJ1-2
TGTGCCAGTAGTATCTTGGGCAGGGGTCACACCTTC
CASSILGRGHTF
>TRBV5-1|NA|NA|TRBJ1-5
TGCGCCAGCAGCGTCGGTGGTGGCAATCAGCCCCAGCATTTT
CASSVGGGNQPQHF
>TRBV28|few|TRBD1|TRBJ1-4
TGTGCCAGCAGCTCTTATTCCCGGACAGGGCGATTTGAAAAACTGTTTTTT
CASSSYSRTGRFEKLFF
>TRBV4-2|once|NA|TRBJ2-1
TGTGCCAGCAGCCAAGATGTCCAGTACAATGAGCAGTTCTTC
CASSQDVQYNEQFF
>TRBV9|NA|TRBD2|TRBJ2-1
TGTGCCCGCAGACCCGGGGGGGGTGAGCAGTTCTTC
CARRPGGGEQFF
>TRBV6-2/TRBV6-3|few|TRBD1|TRBJ1-4
TGTGCCAGCAGTCCGGACAGGGAAGGTGAAAAACTGTTTTTT
CASSPDREGEKLFF
>TRBV7-9|once|NA|TRBJ2-5
TGTGCCAGCAGCTTTGCGTCCCAAGAGACCCAGTACTTC
CASSFASQETQYF
>TRBV10-3|NA|TRBD1|TRBJ2-7
TGTGCCATCAGTGTCGGGACAGGGTACGAGCAGTACTTC
CAISVGTGYEQYF
>TRBV5-6|NA|NA|TRBJ1-1
TGTGCCAGCAGCTTGGAAGTAAGGGGCTTGGGAGCTTTCTTT
CASSLEVRGLGAFF
>TRBV6-5|NA|TRBD2|TRBJ2-3
TGTGCCAGCAGTTACGGGAGCGGGGGGGCGGATACGCAGTATTTT
CASSYGSGGADTQYF
>TRBV30|NA|NA|TRBJ2-2
TGTGCCTGGAGTATCCTCGGGGAGCTGTTTTTT
CAWSILGELFF
>TRBV6-1|NA|TRBD1|TRBJ2-2
TGTGCCAGCAGTGAACAGGGGGACACCGGGGAGCTGTTTTTT
CASSEQGDTGELFF
>TRBV7-2|few|TRBD1|TRBJ1-1
TGTGCCAGCACCCTAGACAGGGTCTCTGAAGCTTTCTTT
CASTLDRVSEAFF
>TRBV10-3|once|NA|TRBJ2-1
TGTGCCATCAGCGGGGGGCAATACAATGAGCAGTTCTTC
CAISGGQYNEQFF
>TRBV11-2|NA|NA|TRBJ1-1
TGTGCCAGCAGCTTGGGCAGGGGAAGATTGATGACTGAAGCTTTCTTT
CASSLGRGRLMTEAFF
>TRBV10-2|once|NA|TRBJ1-1
TGCGCCAGCAAGGATTACACTGAAGCTTTCTTT
CASKDYTEAFF
>TRBV5-5|NA|NA|TRBJ1-1
TGTGCCAGCAGCTTAGACCCAAGCTGGACTGAAGCTTTCTTT
CASSLDPSWTEAFF
>TRBV2|NA|NA|TRBJ1-5
TGTGCCACCGCAGGGAACAATCAGCCCCAGCATTTT
CATAGNNQPQHF
>TRBV5-5|NA|TRBD1|TRBJ2-7
TGTGCCAGCAGCTGGGGACAGGGGAGGTACGAGCAGTACTTC
CASSWGQGRYEQYF
>TRBV10-3|NA|TRBD2|TRBJ2-3
TGTGCCATCAGTGAGTCGAGTTCGCGGGGGTTGGGGGATACGCAGTATTTT
CAISESSSRGLGDTQYF
>TRBV19|NA|TRBD1|TRBJ1-1
TGTGCCAGTAGTTCAGCAGGGGGTGTGACGGCTGAAGCTTTCTTT
CASSSAGGVTAEAFF
>TRBV4-1|NA|NA|TRBJ1-1
TGCGCCAGCAGCCCCATTCTTCAGACCTCTTTCGACACTGAAGCTTTCTTT
CASSPILQTSFDTEAFF
>TRBV5-1|NA|NA|TRBJ1-5
TGCGCCAGCAGCTTGGGAGGGGGGGATCAGCCCCAGCATTTT
CASSLGGGDQPQHF
>TRBV4-2|NA|NA|TRBJ1-1
TGTGCCAGCAGCCAAGGGGGACATTTGGTTGGAGCTTTCTTT
CASSQGGHLVGAFF
>TRBV6-1|NA|NA|TRBJ2-7
TGTGCCAGCAGTGAAGAGCGGAGCTCCTACGAGCAGTACTTC
CASSEERSSYEQYF
>TRBV19|NA|NA|TRBJ1-2
TGTGCCAGTGGAACGCTGGGCGCAGGGAGGACCTATGGCTACACCTTC
CASGTLGAGRTYGYTF
>TRBV30|NA|NA|TRBJ1-6
TGTGCCTGGAGAAGCGGGGCAGGGAATTCACCCCTCCACTTT
CAWRSGAGNSPLHF
>TRBV4-2|NA|NA|TRBJ2-7
TGTGCCAGCAGCCAAGAAGAGGACAGCTCCTACGAGCAGTACTTC
CASSQEEDSSYEQYF
>TRBV9|NA|TRBD2|TRBJ2-1
TGTGCCAGCAGCGTAGGCGGGACTAGCGGGGGAACCTACAATGAGCAGTTCTTC
CASSVGGTSGGTYNEQFF
>TRBV29-1|NA|NA|TRBJ1-5
TGCAGCGTGGGATGGGCCGAGGGGCAGCCCCAGCATTTT
CSVGWAEGQPQHF
>TRBV6-5|NA|NA|TRBJ1-6
TGTGCCAGCAGTACCGAGGGGATTTGGAATTCACCCCTCCACTTT
CASSTEGIWNSPLHF
>TRBV10-3|NA|NA|TRBJ2-7
TGTGCCATCAGTGAGAGCGGGCCAGAAGCGGGCGAGCAGTACTTC
CAISESGPEAGEQYF
>TRBV4-1|NA|NA|TRBJ1-2
TGCGCCAGCAGCCAGGCCCTCGGGCAGTACACCTTC
CASSQALGQYTF
>TRBV6-1|NA|NA|TRBJ1-5
TGTGCCAGCAGTGGGCCGGGGGCGCTTAACGACAATCAGCCCCAGCATTTT
CASSGPGALNDNQPQHF
>TRBV28|NA|NA|TRBJ1-1
TGTGCCATAGGTTATTGGGGGAACACTGAAGCTTTCTTT
CAIGYWGNTEAFF